This T cell receptor (beta chain) originates from a study of Ad26.COV2.S vaccination and SARS-CoV-2 variants (dated by TCRdb to the early 2020s). Context from the whole study: Vaccine-arm donors came from COV1001, a multicentre, randomized, double-blind, placebo-controlled phase I-IIa trial of Ad26.COV2.S in healthy adults. Ad26.COV2.S was administered intramuscularly at a dose of 5x10^10 or 1x10^11 viral particles, either as one shot or as two shots given 56 days apart. Sequencing of the TCRbeta repertoire served to evaluate the specificity and breadth of SARS-CoV-2-reactive T cell receptors following Ad26.COV2.S vaccination. The TCR-sequenced set comprised around 30 samples: about 19 Ad26.COV2.S vaccine recipients, 5 placebo recipients and 8 SARS-CoV-2 convalescent individuals. Trial participants were randomized into five groups of five, in which low-dose or high-dose Ad26.COV2.S was given once or twice, or placebo was given on both occasions. Blinding of investigators to trial group allocation was maintained during experiments and outcome assessment.

The immunoSEQ Assay was used to sequence TCRbeta CDR3 regions. After extraction, genomic DNA underwent amplification by bias-controlled multiplex PCR, followed by high-throughput sequencing. Processing in the source paper ran as follows. To quantify the absolute abundance of every unique TCRbeta CDR3 region, sequences were collapsed and filtered. T cell fraction was estimated by normalizing TCRbeta template counts to usable DNA, which was measured by amplifying reference genes present in all nucleated cells. Repertoire TCRs were annotated as SARS-CoV-2-specific by exact matching of V gene, CDR3 amino acid sequence and J gene to a known reactive TCR set. The reference SARS-CoV-2 TCR set was obtained from MIRA and was filtered for enrichment in COVID-19-positive ImmuneCODE repertoires, whereby public or cross-reactive TCRs were removed. Based on the MIRA antigens, annotated TCRs were further analysed at the level of specific ORF or position within ORF. Breadth was defined as the number of annotated unique rearrangements divided by the total number of unique productive rearrangements, and depth was defined as the summed frequency of the annotated unique rearrangements. Group comparisons of TCR breadth used two-sided Wilcoxon rank-sum tests. The source is immuneACCESS, and TCRdb retained only in-frame sequences with V and J called. Part of the clones is not carried over; for the studies checked, unresolved V genes explain less than half of this, and the remainder is unexplained. The DNA gave D and trimming, while V, J and clone size come from that table. For this sample there are about 400,000 clones; around nine tenths appear just once. The top ten clones comprise approximately 1.9% of the sample.

This clone was found once. Its antigen is still unknown. The record has no base qualities; no much larger clone is one base away. Overall results and qualifications from the work: Comparing responses between vaccine doses or regimens was not something the study was powered to do. Comparable non-spike TCR breadth was observed between vaccine and placebo recipients, consistent with only spike being contained in the vaccine. Spike-specific TCR breadth was higher in Ad26.COV2.S recipients than in placebo recipients (P = 0.0014). After vaccination, spike-specific CD8+ and CD4+ T cell responses were reported to show substantial breadth. The authors noted that total T cell responses may have been underestimated by the TCR breadth and depth analyses.

In the paper's terms, the treatment or condition label means: roughly 19 received Ad26.COV2.S at low or high dose, single or two shots; several received placebo; per-sample allocation not given. For vaccine and placebo recipients, the sequenced repertoires came from samples collected on day 63 after the first injection. Cohort 1b enrolled around 24 adults aged 18-55 years at a single site in Boston, USA, between 29 July and 7 August 2020. Ad26.COV2.S was a replication-incompetent adenovirus type 26 vector expressing a prefusion-stabilized SARS-CoV-2 spike protein from the original Wuhan strain. The clonotype was recovered from a person aged 18-60 years who received the Ad26.COV2.S COVID-19 vaccine or a placebo. The sample consisted of peripheral blood, taken in a trial of Ad26.COV2.S vaccine versus placebo.

The CDR3 loop reads CASSLGPGSYEQYF. The DNA sequence follows: TGTGCCAGCAGCTTGGGTCCGGGTTCCTACGAGCAGTACTTC. The chain employs TRBV5-4 and TRBJ2-7; the D gene remains uncertain. The CDR3 goes from the cysteine to the phenylalanine over 14 residues. The kept DNA is CDR3 alone, 42 bases in frame from the first base. Deletion took 0 bases off V and 1 base off J, with a span of 8 bases between the germline ends. CDR1 and CDR2, looked up from the germline V gene (reference sequence), are SGHNT and YYREEE.